The present T cell receptor beta chain was sequenced within a study of cytomegalovirus exposure and HLA in healthy donors (dated by TCRdb to about 2017). About the study as a whole: An earlier analysis of roughly 500 of the donors reported 276 Gb of sequence data and 95 million to 140 million unique TCR beta sequences obtained from about 179 million T cells. The study profiled the T cell repertoires of 500 to 800 subjects by immunosequencing and related them to cytomegalovirus serostatus. HLA typing included class I and class II loci at four-digit resolution. High-throughput TCR immunosequencing, statistical association of individual TCRs with disease status, and machine learning were combined to predict cytomegalovirus infection status. All discovery cohort repertoires had been generated on a single sequencing platform. The genetic ancestry cluster associated with self-reported Caucasian donors included approximately 85% of the 300 to 400 genotyped donors. The later analysis used no new phenotypic data to find candidate immune exposures, relying instead on TCR beta sequences and their occurrence across donors. A later genetic analysis took genome-wide SNP genotypes for about 60% of the roughly 670 donors and used that subset as a discovery cohort. Among 300 to 500 genotyped donors of the cohort, an average of around 220,000 unique TCR beta nucleotide sequences was sequenced per donor, of which approximately 18% were non-productive. Donor age, sex, ethnicity and CMV serostatus were compiled together with the repertoire data. A later analysis re-analyzed previously published TCR beta repertoires from roughly 690 donors and added high-resolution HLA genotyping to study TCR occurrence patterns. A separate validation cohort of some 130 different subjects was used in addition to the approximately 670-subject first cohort. The study was designed to test whether signatures of past pathogen exposure could be identified by cataloging public T cell receptors. Typing coverage differed by locus: A, B, C, DRB1 and DQB1 were typed in roughly 620-630 donors, DQA1 in about 560, DPA1 in over 600, and DPB1 in 472. To decide whether each TCR beta V gene segment behaved as functional or pseudogenic, an earlier analysis of approximately 590 of the donors relied on high-throughput TCR beta sequencing. About five DR-DQ haplotypes were treated as single units for association and clustering because of strong linkage in the cohort. Approximately 330 gigabases of sequencing data and around 80 million unique TCR sequences made up an early release that covered over 550 HLA-typed donors.

The library was generated by the immunoSEQ multiplex PCR assay. The multiplex PCR relied on a mix of 60 forward primers for TCR Vbeta segments and 13 reverse primers for TCR Jbeta segments. A multiplex PCR assay on genomic DNA amplified the CDR3 region of rearranged TCR beta genes. On the Illumina HiSeq System, the amplified TCR beta libraries were sequenced as 87-base-pair reads. As for the authors' bioinformatics: A later analysis tallied about 77 million unique TCR beta chains across the 550 to 850 repertoires, and approximately 12 million of those chains were shared by two or more donors. To remove PCR and sequencing errors, raw reads were error-corrected and collapsed into unique sequences using a nearest-neighbor algorithm that merged closely related sequences. Alignment of CDR3 sequences to IMGT reference sequences was used to assign V, D and J gene segments. For a sequence to be retained, a match of at least six nucleotides to both a V gene segment and a J gene segment was required. Rearrangements were classified as productive when the CDR3 lacked stop codons and remained in frame with V and J, and all other rearrangements were classified as non-productive. Following IMGT convention, CDR3 was defined as the stretch from the second conserved V-encoded cysteine up to the conserved J-encoded phenylalanine. In an earlier analysis of more than 550 of the donors, sequences lacking an unambiguous match to a single V gene segment were excluded. An earlier analysis of just under 600 of the donors called V segments functional above 56.7% productive rearrangements and segregating when the between-donor standard deviation exceeded 5%. A statistical classification framework was developed to diagnose cytomegalovirus status using the catalog of TCR beta chain sequences. A later analysis assigned V and J genes by comparing TCR nucleotide sequences with IMGT/GENE-DB human TR gene sequences. Using the TCRdist pipeline, a later analysis assigned CDR3 sequences along with most-parsimonious VDJ recombination scenarios. In a later analysis, each TCR beta chain was defined by its CDR3 amino acid sequence together with its V-gene family, and reads lacking a unique V-gene family were excluded. As a way to deal with suspected cross-contamination and a sequencing artifact, a later analysis dropped 592 nucleotide sequences that were highly shared and had low generation probability. In a later analysis, a clonal expansion index for each public chain was calculated from normalized within-repertoire ranks of inferred template counts. A later analysis computed generation probabilities with a VDJ recombination model fitted to out-of-frame rearrangements, and checked the results against IGoR. In a later analysis, TCR-TCR, TCR-HLA and TCR-CMV co-occurrence was scored with hypergeometric tests, and a repertoire-size bias correction was applied to TCR pairs. False discovery rates were estimated in a later analysis by permuting HLA or CMV assignments 20 times. In a later analysis, co-occurring TCRs were grouped using DBSCAN, and TCRdist sequence similarity was added for clustering within HLA-allele-positive subsets. For co-occurrence clustering, repertoires with fewer than 30,000 or more than 120,000 public chains were excluded, along with four or five repertoires with anomalous nucleotide sharing. Imported from immuneACCESS, the table was reduced by TCRdb to in-frame sequences with V and J called. These copies leave out some clones; in studies compared against another copy, an unresolved V gene accounts for under half, and the cause of the remainder is not known. That table furnishes V, J and clone size, whereas the DNA furnished D and trimming. The sample contains over 50,000 clones, 60% to 80% of them found a single time. Less than 20% of the sample lies in the top ten.

As encoded in the germline V gene, CDR1 is MGHRA while CDR2 is YSYEKL. CDR3 length: 15 amino acids, cysteine to phenylalanine. Just CDR3 DNA is preserved here, 45 bases in frame from base 1. Trimming costs V 1 base and J 0 bases, and their ends lie 7 bases apart. The cohort comprised some 730 healthy bone marrow donors. Cohort members were all nominally healthy when sampled, although unrecorded immune exposures were likely present. The donor was CMV seropositive and was included in the group of 250 to 300 seropositive cohort members. A peripheral blood sample was provided by each donor, and peripheral blood mononuclear cells were used for TCR beta sequencing. The Qiagen DNeasy Blood Extraction Kit was used to extract genomic DNA from the blood cell samples. About this clone itself: Its antigen specificity is not known. No base quality information exists; no much larger clone differs at one position.

Overall study results and their limits: A group of highly shared sequence variants was considered likely to be a technical artifact of the sequencing pipeline. Linkage disequilibrium might explain the correlated functional status among segregating V segments, but an unknown experimental factor could not be ruled out. A further reported finding was that TCR beta sequences accurately predicted the HLA-A and HLA-B alleles for most subjects in the first cohort. In a later analysis, most CMV-associated TCR beta chains were found to appear HLA-restricted, with HLA associations seemingly driven largely by CMV exposure. This cohort had only TCR beta chains sequenced, and the lack of alpha or paired-chain data limited which features could be detected. In a later analysis, several top co-occurrence clusters were reported to appear linked to parvovirus B19, influenza, CMV and Epstein-Barr virus. In a later analysis, HLA-associated TCR beta chains were found to be more clonally expanded and to have lower generation probabilities than equally common non-associated chains. A later analysis found that TCR association rates varied across HLA loci, with DRB1 alleles showing the most associated TCRs and HLA-C alleles the fewest. Because HLA typing was missing for some donors at each locus, association tests included only the typed subset. The classifier was reported to diagnose cytomegalovirus status with high specificity and sensitivity in both the original cohort and the validation cohort. The study gave a list of 150 to 200 TCR beta chains associated with cytomegalovirus. According to a later genetic analysis, donors in an Asian-associated ancestry cluster had fewer N-insertions in productive TCRs than the roughly 660-donor mean. Three of the identified cytomegalovirus-associated TCR beta chains were confirmed in vitro to be specific for cytomegalovirus antigens. CMV serostatus was the only immune exposure information available for the cohort. Roughly uniform sequencing depth across donors was assumed in presence/absence analyses, although this assumption may not hold. A later genetic analysis associated a missense DCLRE1C variant with V-gene and J-gene trimming of TCR beta chains, and an independent cohort replicated the association. The authors suggested that the approach could potentially be generalized to other disease states and immunological phenotypes. In a later analysis, some 17,000 TCR beta sequences were associated with specific HLA alleles at a false discovery rate of 0.05. Broadly in line with IMGT annotations, most TCR beta V segments showed up in productive rearrangements about 87% or about 30% of the time in an earlier analysis of several hundred of the donors. Because counts were too low, about 15 rarely observed V segments, including chromosome 9 orphons, were left out of the earlier analysis of some 600 of the donors. While some public TCRs were present in many individuals, most TCR sequences turned up only very rarely across donors. Some IMGT-functional V segments, including TRBV6-2 and TRBV6-3, could not be distinguished by the 87-base-pair reads and were therefore excluded. Strong co-occurrence of HLA alleles, especially DR and DQ, made assigning TCR associations to individual alleles difficult.

This receptor chain uses TRBV4-1 and TRBJ1-5; the D gene cannot be named for sure. The sequence came from a man in his forties or fifties in good health and CMV-seropositive. Sequencing used PBMCs. For the CDR3, the sequence is CASSQAPYSNQPQHF. The sequenced DNA is TGCGCCAGCAGCCAAGCTCCGTATAGCAATCAGCCCCAGCATTTT.